Included here is one T cell receptor beta chain sequence, with context. Germline CDR1 DFQATT, CDR2 SNEGSKA (reference sequence). This CDR3 has 15 amino acids. TCRdb reprocessed the 5' RACE reads and reports one entry per CDR3 protein, with no DNA. Found here are some 150,000 distinct CDR3 sequences; the top ten clones hold 1% to 1.5%. This sample stems from a study of monozygotic twins with inflammatory bowel disease. This rearrangement joins TRBV20-1 to TRBJ1-6; TCRdb's D call, TRBD1, is unchecked because there is no DNA. The TCR comes from a human donor with ulcerative colitis or Crohn's disease, or a healthy co-twin of an affected twin (not recorded which). Sequencing was done on a sample of blood. CDR3 residues: CSATPRTGRYSPLHF.